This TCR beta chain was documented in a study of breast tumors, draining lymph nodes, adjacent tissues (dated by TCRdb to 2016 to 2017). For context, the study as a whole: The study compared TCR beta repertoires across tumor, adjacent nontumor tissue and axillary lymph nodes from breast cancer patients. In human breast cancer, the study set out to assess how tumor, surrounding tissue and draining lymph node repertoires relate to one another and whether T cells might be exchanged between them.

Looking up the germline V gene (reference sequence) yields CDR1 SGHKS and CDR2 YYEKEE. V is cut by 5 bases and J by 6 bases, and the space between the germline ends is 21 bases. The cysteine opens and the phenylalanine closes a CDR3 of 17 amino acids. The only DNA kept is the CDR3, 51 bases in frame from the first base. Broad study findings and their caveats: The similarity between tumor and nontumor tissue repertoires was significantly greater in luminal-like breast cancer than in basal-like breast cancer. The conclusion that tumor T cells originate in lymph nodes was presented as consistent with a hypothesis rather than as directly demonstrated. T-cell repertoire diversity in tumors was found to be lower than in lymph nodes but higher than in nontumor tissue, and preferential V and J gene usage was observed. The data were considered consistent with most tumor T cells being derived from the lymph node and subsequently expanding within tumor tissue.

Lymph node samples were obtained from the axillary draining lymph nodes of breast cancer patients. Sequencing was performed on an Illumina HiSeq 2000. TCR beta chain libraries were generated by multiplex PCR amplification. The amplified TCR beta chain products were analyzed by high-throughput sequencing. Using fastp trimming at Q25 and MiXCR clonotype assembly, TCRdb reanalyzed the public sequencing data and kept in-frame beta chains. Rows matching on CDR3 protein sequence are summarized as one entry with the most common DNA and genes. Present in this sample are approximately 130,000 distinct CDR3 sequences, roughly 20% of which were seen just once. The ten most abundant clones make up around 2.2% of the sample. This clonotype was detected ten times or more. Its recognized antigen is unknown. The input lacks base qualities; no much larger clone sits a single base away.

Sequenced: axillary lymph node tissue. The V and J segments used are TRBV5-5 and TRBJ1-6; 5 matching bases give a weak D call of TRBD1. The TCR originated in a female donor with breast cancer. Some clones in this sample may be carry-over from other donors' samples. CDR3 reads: CASSLKWGQGSNSPLHF. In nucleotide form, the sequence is TGTGCCAGCAGTTTGAAATGGGGCCAGGGATCTAATTCACCCCTCCACTTT. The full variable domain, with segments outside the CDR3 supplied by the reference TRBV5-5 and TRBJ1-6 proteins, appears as DAGVTQSPTHLIKTRGQQVTLRCSPISGHKSVSWYQQVLGQGPQFIFQYYEKEERGRGNFPDRFSARQFPNYSSELNVNALLLGDSALYLCASSLKWGQGSNSPLHFGNGTRLTVT.